Presented here are 3 T cell receptor beta chains from one specimen sequenced in a study of hypomethylating agent response in myelodysplastic syndrome. TCRdb keeps only in-frame clones here, not all; method: immunoSEQ multiplex PCR. In the table there are approximately 5,500 clones, 70% to 85% of which are singletons. The sample here was bone marrow, taken before or after starting hypomethylating agent treatment for myelodysplastic syndrome (not recorded which). The receptors stem from a human donor with myelodysplastic syndrome.

This clone was seen a few times. The chain employs TRBV11-2 and TRBJ1-5; no firm D call. Germline lookup yields CDR1 SGHAT and CDR2 FQNNGV. Trimming stripped 4 bases from V and 9 bases from J, with 13 bases between. This CDR3 comprises 13 residues. The CDR3 coding sequence is TGTGCCAGCAGCTCATCGACCGCGACGCCCCAGCATTTT. Protein product: CASSSSTATPQHF.

CDR3 amino acids: CASSVWQGSHNEQFF. The CDR3 DNA reads as TGTGCCAGCAGTGTCTGGCAGGGGTCCCATAATGAGCAGTTCTTC. The rearrangement links TRBV2 to TRBJ2-1; the D gene is possibly TRBD1 (6 bases). The germline V gene encodes CDR1 SNHLY and CDR2 FYNNEI. V lost 4 bases and J lost 7, with 17 bases in between. This CDR3 region has 15 residues.

This rearrangement joins TRBV7-9 to TRBJ1-1; 9 nucleotides align to TRBD1. The CDR3 covers 14 residues. J was trimmed by 7 bases and V by 5 bases; bases with no gene match: 8. The germline V gene encodes CDR1 SEHNR and CDR2 FQNEAQ (reference sequence). CDR3 in DNA: TGTGCCAGCAGCCCGACAGGGGGGCGAGATGAAGCTTTCTTT. Protein sequence: CASSPTGGRDEAFF.